This T cell receptor beta chain originates from a study of T cell repertoires in cytomegalovirus infection. Study overall: Indicated by public TCR beta signatures were CMV infection and matching HLA type. Study conclusions and caveats: CMV carriers with the relevant HLA were identified by cumulative public TCR beta family frequency. Clonotype analysis showed dominance of the ex vivo response by HLA-C-restricted CMV-specific TCR beta clonotypes.

This clonotype was recorded many times. What it recognizes is unknown. TCRdb redid the calling of the reads with MiXCR, one entry per CDR3 protein. This sample carries approximately 500,000 distinct CDR3 sequences, more than 15% of them seen once, and the ten largest clones take 20% to 30%. The germline V gene encodes CDR1 SEHNR and CDR2 FQNEAQ (reference sequence). CDR3 length: 14 amino acids. V shed 5 bases, J shed 0 bases, and the junction held 1 base outside the gene matches. This TCR derives from a human donor in good health (CMV status not recorded). Some clones in this sample may be carry-over from other donors' samples. The gene calls are TRBV7-9 and TRBJ1-5, with 7 bases identical to TRBD1. Sequencing used CD8+ T cells from PBMCs. CDR3 DNA sequence: TGTGCCAGCAGCACAGGGGATAGCAATCAGCCCCAGCATTTT. Translated: CASSTGDSNQPQHF.